These 12 T cell receptor beta chains came from one sample sequenced in a study of blood T cells in healthy people across ages. The authors ran a second PCR of about 7 to 12 cycles using a sample-barcoded 5' primer and a J-beta primer mix. A single record per CDR3 protein comes from TCRdb applying MiXCR to the 5' RACE reads. The table records around 870,000 distinct CDR3 sequences, around 26% of them present only once. Sample: blood. The receptor set was obtained from a woman over 75 in good health.

This chain links TRBV5-1 with TRBJ1-4; no clear D. The CDR3 loop spans 15 amino acids. The germline CDR1 and CDR2 sequences are SGHRS and YFSETQ. Between the trimmed V and J ends, which lost 0 bases and 0 bases, there was a span of 6 bases. As DNA, the CDR3 is TGCGCCAGCAGCTTGGTTTTTGCAACTAATGAAAAACTGTTTTTT. Its translation: CASSLVFATNEKLFF.

There are a few counts of this clonotype. This chain connects TRBV6-6 to TRBJ2-5; 9 bases align to TRBD2. The CDR3 consists of 16 residues. V lost 2 bases and J lost 3; bases outside the gene matches: 7. The V gene's germline CDR1 is MNHNY and CDR2 SVGAGI (reference sequence). The CDR3 reads CASSYNAGGPKETQYF. As DNA, the CDR3 is TGTGCCAGCAGTTACAATGCGGGGGGGCCGAAAGAGACCCAGTACTTC.

The CDR3 DNA follows: TGTGCCAGCAGCTCTCACCCGGGACTGGGCGCAGATGTGCAGTATTTT. This encodes CASSSHPGLGADVQYF. The chain uses TRBV12-3 or TRBV12-4 and TRBJ2-3; tentative D call: TRBD2 (6 bases). CDR3 length: 16 residues. Trimming stripped 6 bases from V and 11 bases from J, with 27 bases between.

The J gene is TRBJ2-1, the V gene TRBV6-6; D is perhaps TRBD2 (6 bases). This CDR3 region has 17 residues. Germline assignment: CDR1 MNHNY and CDR2 SVGAGI (reference sequence). The ends were cut back, 0 bases at V and 9 bases at J, with 21 bases in the middle. The CDR3 protein is CASSYSSEAGPRVEQFF. CDR3 in DNA: TGTGCCAGCAGTTACTCCTCTGAGGCGGGGCCTCGGGTTGAGCAGTTCTTC.

In its sample, this clonotype was seen once. Since a much larger clone is just one base distant, this may be a read error. This chain connects TRBV5-1 to TRBJ1-5; 8 bases are a match to TRBD1. The J segment lost 1 base and the V segment lost 7 bases, leaving 4 bases of the junction unmatched. Germline assignment: CDR1 SGHRS and CDR2 YFSETQ. The CDR3 is 14 residues long. In DNA form, the CDR3 reads TGCGCCAGCGAGACAGGGGACAGCAATCAGCCCCAGCATTTT. Its translation: CASETGDSNQPQHF.

As concerns this clonotype: At one boundary the junction diverges from the germline segment, which might be a read error. The rearrangement links TRBV29-1 to TRBJ2-2; possibly TRBD2 for D (5 bases). Per the germline V gene, CDR1 is SQVTM and CDR2 is ANQGSEA. This CDR3 has 13 residues. In DNA form, the CDR3 reads TGCAGCGTTGGACCTGCGGTCACCGGGGAGCGGTTTTTT. Encoded protein: CSVGPAVTGERFF.

The chain joins TRBV5-1 to TRBJ2-5; D gene ambiguous. The CDR3 length is 18 residues. Germline values: CDR1 SGHRS, CDR2 YFSETQ. V was shortened by 3 bases and J by 0 bases, with 21 bases between the two germline ends. CDR3 amino acids: CASSSQPVGSKYQETQYF. CDR3 coding DNA: TGCGCCAGCAGCTCTCAACCAGTAGGGTCCAAATACCAAGAGACCCAGTACTTC.

There are many counts of this clonotype. The rearrangement uses TRBV11-2 and TRBJ2-1, with D unclear. The CDR3 spans 17 residues. The ends were cut back, 1 base at V and 0 bases at J, with 13 bases in the middle. Looked up from germline, CDR1 is SGHAT and CDR2 is FQNNGV. The CDR3 here is CASSLVVTPSSYNEQFF. The CDR3 nucleotides are TGTGCCAGCAGCTTAGTTGTTACCCCGAGCTCCTACAATGAGCAGTTCTTC. Using reference TRBV11-2 and TRBJ2-1 for the parts outside the CDR3, the full variable domain is EAGVAQSPRYKIIEKRQSVAFWCNPISGHATLYWYQQILGQGPKLLIQFQNNGVVDDSQLPKDRFSAERLKGVDSTLKIQPAKLEDSAVYLCASSLVVTPSSYNEQFFGPGTRLTVL.

This clonotype came up once. V and J are TRBV20-1 and TRBJ2-7; 11 bases fit TRBD2. The V gene's germline CDR1 is DFQATT and CDR2 SNEGSKA (reference sequence). V gave up 0 bases and J gave up 3 bases; unmatched junction bases: 7. CDR3 size: 16 residues. This CDR3 reads CSARDIGTSGFYEQYF. The CDR3 nucleotides are TGCAGTGCTAGAGATATAGGGACTAGCGGATTCTACGAGCAGTACTTC.

The chain employs TRBV5-5 and TRBJ2-1, with 7 bases aligning to TRBD1. Per the germline V gene, CDR1 is SGHKS and CDR2 is YYEKEE (reference sequence). Trimming cost V 0 bases and J 8 bases; bases outside gene matches: 11. The CDR3 extends over 16 amino acids. CDR3 region: CASSLGGRGSFDEQFF. As DNA, the CDR3 is TGTGCCAGCAGCTTGGGGGGCAGGGGGAGCTTCGATGAGCAGTTCTTC. Based on the CDR3 plus reference TRBV5-5 and TRBJ2-1, the full variable domain is DAGVTQSPTHLIKTRGQQVTLRCSPISGHKSVSWYQQVLGQGPQFIFQYYEKEERGRGNFPDRFSARQFPNYSSELNVNALLLGDSALYLCASSLGGRGSFDEQFFGPGTRLTVL.

This clonotype was seen many times. The chain combines TRBV6-5 with TRBJ2-7; 7 bases are shared with TRBD2. Germline CDR1 reads MNHEY; CDR2 reads SVGAGI. The CDR3 totals 13 residues. The V gene end was trimmed by 0 bases and the J gene end by 10 bases; junction bases not matched to a gene: 6. The CDR3 here is CASSYSGLSSQYF. The CDR3 DNA reads as TGTGCCAGCAGTTACTCGGGACTATCCTCCCAGTACTTC.

The chain combines TRBV27 with TRBJ1-2; D remains unclear. The V gene lost 4 bases and the J gene lost 6 bases, with 12 bases spanning the gap. The CDR3 covers 13 residues. Germline values: CDR1 MNHEY, CDR2 SMNVEV (reference sequence). This chain's CDR3 is CASSSQNRNGYTF. The CDR3 nucleotides are TGTGCCAGCAGTTCCCAGAATCGGAATGGCTACACCTTC.